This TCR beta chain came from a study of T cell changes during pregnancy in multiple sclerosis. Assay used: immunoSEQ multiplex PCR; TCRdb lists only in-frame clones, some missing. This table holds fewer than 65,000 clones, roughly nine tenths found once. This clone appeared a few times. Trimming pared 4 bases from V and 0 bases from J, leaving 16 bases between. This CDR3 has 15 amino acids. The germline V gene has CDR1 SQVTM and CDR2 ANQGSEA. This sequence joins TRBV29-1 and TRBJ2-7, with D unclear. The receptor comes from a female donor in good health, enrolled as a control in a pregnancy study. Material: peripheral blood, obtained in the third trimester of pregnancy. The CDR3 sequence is CSVVGLTASSYEQYF. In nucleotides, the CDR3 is TGCAGCGTTGTAGGTCTAACAGCCAGCTCCTACGAGCAGTACTTC.